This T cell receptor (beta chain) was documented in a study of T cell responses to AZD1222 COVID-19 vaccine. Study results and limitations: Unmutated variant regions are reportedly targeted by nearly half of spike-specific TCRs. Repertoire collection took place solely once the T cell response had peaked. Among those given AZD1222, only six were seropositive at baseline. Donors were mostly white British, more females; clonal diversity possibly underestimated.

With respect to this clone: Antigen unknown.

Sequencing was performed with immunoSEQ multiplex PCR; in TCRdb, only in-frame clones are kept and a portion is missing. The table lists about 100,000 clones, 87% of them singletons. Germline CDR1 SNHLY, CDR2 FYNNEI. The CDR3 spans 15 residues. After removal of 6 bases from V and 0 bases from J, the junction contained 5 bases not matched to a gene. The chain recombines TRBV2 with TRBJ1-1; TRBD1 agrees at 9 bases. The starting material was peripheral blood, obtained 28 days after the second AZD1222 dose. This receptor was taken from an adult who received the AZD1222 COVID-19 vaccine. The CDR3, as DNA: TGTGCCAGCAGCGGACAGGGGTTGATGAACACTGAAGCTTTCTTT. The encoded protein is CASSGQGLMNTEAFF.